The TCR beta chain described here comes from a study of blood T cell repertoires in COVID-19. Across the study: Sample material is recorded as cDNA or gDNA derived from T cells, B-cell-depleted T cells, or PBMCs.

CDR1 is SGHTA and CDR2 is FQGNSA in the germline V gene. V gave up 1 base and J gave up 1 base; unmatched junction bases: 3. This CDR3 contains 15 residues. Sequenced by immunoSEQ multiplex PCR; TCRdb stores in-frame clones only, minus some. The data hold about 250,000 clones, with about 89% observed a single time. The sample holds one count of this clone. Other nucleotide sequences in the sample specify the same CDR3. The TCR originated in a woman aged 55-69 years who had recovered from COVID-19. The chain joins TRBV7-2 to TRBJ2-7; 8 bases are shared with TRBD1. Sequencing was carried out using peripheral blood. The CDR3 DNA follows: TGTGCCAGCAGCTTAGGGACAGGGAGGTCCTACGAGCAGTACTTC. It is translated as CASSLGTGRSYEQYF.